These 17 T cell receptor beta chains share one sample of origin, sequenced in a study of human T cells and chemical hapten exposure. The time point here: pre-sensitization, week 0. Treatment defined: therapeutic diphenylcyclopropenone sensitization with weekly scalp DPC. One entry per CDR3 protein, called by TCRdb with MiXCR from the RACE reads. The profile shows 65,000 to 70,000 distinct CDR3 sequences, about a tenth of them singletons. Here the sequenced sample was whole blood, taken in connection with sensitization to the hapten diphenylcyclopropenone (DPC). The receptors shown here come from a woman between 50 and 59 years old with alopecia areata. Some clones in this sample may be carry-over from other donors' samples.

This clonotype appeared many times. The chain couples TRBV2 to TRBJ2-7, with 9 bases aligning to TRBD1. Germline values: CDR1 SNHLY, CDR2 FYNNEI. This CDR3 contains 15 residues. J gave up 0 bases and V 6 bases, and 6 bases lay outside the gene matches. The CDR3 spells CASRAGQGPSYEQYF. The CDR3, as DNA: TGTGCCAGCAGAGCTGGACAGGGGCCCTCCTACGAGCAGTACTTC.

The genes are TRBV20-1 and TRBJ2-2; 7 bases are a match to TRBD1. Trimming cost V 6 bases and J 5 bases; bases outside gene matches: 6. CDR1 and CDR2 from the germline V gene are DFQATT and SNEGSKA (reference sequence). CDR3 length equals 13 residues. The CDR3 DNA is TGCAGTGCCCCGGGACAGCTAACCGGGGAGCTGTTTTTT. Its protein is CSAPGQLTGELFF.

This clonotype has at least ten counts. The chain carries TRBV24-1 and TRBJ1-6, with TRBD1 as a possible D gene (5 bases). V lost 4 bases and J 10 bases, leaving 25 bases between the germline ends. There are 18 residues in the CDR3. From germline, CDR1 is KGHDR and CDR2 SFDVKD. The CDR3 protein is CATSDHLSGLGLESPLHF. The CDR3 DNA sequence: TGTGCCACCAGTGACCACCTTTCGGGGCTGGGATTGGAATCACCCCTCCACTTT.

This clonotype showed up many times. This chain connects TRBV29-1 to TRBJ2-5; D unclear. Germline V CDR1 and CDR2: SQVTM, ANQGSEA. V dropped 0 bases and J dropped 2 bases, with 4 bases sitting between them. The CDR3 has 12 residues. As DNA, the CDR3 is TGCAGCGTTGAAGACGGACAAGAGACCCAGTACTTC. The encoded protein is CSVEDGQETQYF.

This clonotype was seen only a few times. The gene calls are TRBV18 and TRBJ2-7; D unresolved. Trimming removed 3 bases at V and 2 bases at J, with 5 bases between. Germline-derived CDR1 and CDR2 are KGHSH and LQKENI. This CDR3 is built from 12 residues. Here the CDR3 DNA reads TGTGCCAGCTCACCGCCCACCTACGAGCAGTACTTC. This gives the protein CASSPPTYEQYF.

This clonotype has at least ten counts. This chain links TRBV19 with TRBJ1-5, with TRBD1 identical over 8 bases. V shed 7 bases, J shed 0 bases, and the junction held 5 bases outside the gene matches. Germline loops: CDR1 LNHDA, CDR2 SQIVND (reference sequence). The CDR3 loop spans 15 amino acids. The CDR3 sequence: CASIRQGYSNQPQHF. The CDR3 DNA reads as TGTGCCAGTATCCGACAGGGGTATAGCAATCAGCCCCAGCATTTT.

This sequence joins TRBV13 and TRBJ2-1; 7 nucleotides align to TRBD2. Germline-derived CDR1 and CDR2 are PRHDT and FYEKMQ (reference sequence). Trimming at V came to 8 bases and at J to 5 bases, leaving 12 bases not matched to a gene. This CDR3 spans 15 amino acids. The CDR3 is CASGELARKDNEQFF. CDR3 nucleotide sequence: TGTGCCAGCGGCGAACTAGCGAGGAAGGACAATGAGCAGTTCTTC. Combining the CDR3 with reference TRBV13 and TRBJ2-1 gives the whole variable domain AAGVIQSPRHLIKEKRETATLKCYPIPRHDTVYWYQQGPGQDPQFLISFYEKMQSDKGSIPDRFSAQQFSDYHSELNMSSLELGDSALYFCASGELARKDNEQFFGPGTRLTVL.

This clonotype came up once. Since a much larger clone is just one base distant, this may be a read error. V is TRBV6-2 or TRBV6-3 and J is TRBJ1-2, with D maybe TRBD1 (6 bases). The CDR3 is made up of 16 amino acids. From germline, CDR1 is MNHEY and CDR2 SVGEGT. The CDR3 protein is CASTTIGTQFGYDYTF. The CDR3 DNA reads TGTGCCAGCACCACCATTGGGACACAATTTGGATATGACTACACCTTC.

The chain employs TRBV11-2 and TRBJ2-1, with D possibly TRBD2 on 5 matching bases. CDR1 is SGHAT and CDR2 is FQNNGV in the germline V gene. Trimming shortened V by 5 bases and J by 0 bases, and 11 bases separated the two germline ends. The CDR3 length is 15 residues. CDR3 sequence (DNA): TGTGCCAGCAGCCGGACTCAAAGCTCCTACAATGAGCAGTTCTTC. Translating it yields CASSRTQSSYNEQFF. Together with reference TRBV11-2 and TRBJ2-1, the CDR3 gives the full variable domain: EAGVAQSPRYKIIEKRQSVAFWCNPISGHATLYWYQQILGQGPKLLIQFQNNGVVDDSQLPKDRFSAERLKGVDSTLKIQPAKLEDSAVYLCASSRTQSSYNEQFFGPGTRLTVL.

This clonotype was detected a few times. V usage is TRBV11-3 and J usage is TRBJ1-1; D not certain. The germline CDR1 and CDR2 sequences are SGHNT and YENEEA. V was cut by 4 bases and J by 0 bases, with 12 bases left in between. This CDR3 comprises 15 residues. Here the CDR3 reads CASSSGGIMNTEAFF. As DNA, the CDR3 is TGTGCCAGCAGCTCAGGCGGCATCATGAACACTGAAGCTTTCTTT.

This clonotype has at least ten counts. An end of the junction does not agree with germline; a read error may underlie this. The rearrangement uses TRBV20-1 and TRBJ1-5, with D possibly being TRBD1 (5 bases). Per germline, CDR1 DFQATT and CDR2 SNEGSKA (reference sequence). The CDR3 runs to 14 residues. The DNA of the CDR3 is TGCAGTGCCAGAGACAGCCATAGCAATCAGCCCCAGCATTTT. Its protein is CSARDSHSNQPQHF.

In its sample, this clonotype was seen many times. This chain links TRBV7-2 with TRBJ1-2, with 7 bases matching TRBD1. J lost 0 bases, V lost 5 bases, and 3 bases had no gene match. The germline CDR1 and CDR2 sequences are SGHTA and FQGNSA. This CDR3 contains 14 residues. DNA of the CDR3: TGTGCCAGCAGCGTGGGGACAGCTAACTATGGCTACACCTTC. The encoded protein is CASSVGTANYGYTF.

This rearrangement joins TRBV2 to TRBJ1-4, with TRBD1 as a possible D gene (5 bases). Germline V gene data show CDR1 as SNHLY and CDR2 as FYNNEI. V was shortened by 3 bases and J by 0 bases, with 11 bases between the two germline ends. The CDR3 is 16 residues long. CDR3 sequence (DNA): TGTGCCAGCAGTGAGCTGGGGACGGCAACTAATGAAAAACTGTTTTTT. Its protein product is CASSELGTATNEKLFF.

The chain carries TRBV7-9 and TRBJ1-2, with a tentative D call TRBD1 (5 bases). In germline, CDR1 is SEHNR, CDR2 FQNEAQ (reference sequence). The CDR3 is made up of 18 amino acids. Trimming pared 6 bases from V and 0 bases from J, leaving 23 bases between. The CDR3 loop reads CASSPRWGPSPANYGYTF. The CDR3 DNA reads TGTGCCAGCAGTCCAAGGTGGGGACCTTCGCCGGCTAACTATGGCTACACCTTC.

The V and J genes are TRBV28 and TRBJ2-1, with no clear D. Looked up from germline, CDR1 is MDHEN and CDR2 is SYDVKM. The CDR3 has 12 residues. Trimming took 3 bases from V and 7 from J, leaving 7 bases between them. The CDR3: CASSFLWNEQFF. The CDR3 DNA is TGTGCCAGCAGTTTTTTGTGGAATGAGCAGTTCTTC.

V usage is TRBV28 and J usage is TRBJ2-1; D assignment may be TRBD1 or TRBD2 (5 bases each). The CDR3 runs to 12 residues. From germline, CDR1 is MDHEN and CDR2 SYDVKM. Trimming removed 4 bases from V and 12 bases from J, with 13 bases in between. The CDR3 loop is CASSSGTLAQFF. The CDR3 DNA reads as TGTGCCAGCAGTTCCGGGACGCTCGCGCAGTTCTTC.

This clonotype has only a few counts. This chain links TRBV9 with TRBJ2-3, with 9 bases that match TRBD2. With V trimmed by 4 bases and J by 7 bases, 10 bases remained unmatched. The CDR3 is 15 residues long. Looked up from germline, CDR1 is SGDLS and CDR2 is YYNGEE. The DNA for the CDR3 is TGTGCCAGCAGCTCGACCGGGACTAGCTATCATACGCAGTATTTT. As protein: CASSSTGTSYHTQYF.